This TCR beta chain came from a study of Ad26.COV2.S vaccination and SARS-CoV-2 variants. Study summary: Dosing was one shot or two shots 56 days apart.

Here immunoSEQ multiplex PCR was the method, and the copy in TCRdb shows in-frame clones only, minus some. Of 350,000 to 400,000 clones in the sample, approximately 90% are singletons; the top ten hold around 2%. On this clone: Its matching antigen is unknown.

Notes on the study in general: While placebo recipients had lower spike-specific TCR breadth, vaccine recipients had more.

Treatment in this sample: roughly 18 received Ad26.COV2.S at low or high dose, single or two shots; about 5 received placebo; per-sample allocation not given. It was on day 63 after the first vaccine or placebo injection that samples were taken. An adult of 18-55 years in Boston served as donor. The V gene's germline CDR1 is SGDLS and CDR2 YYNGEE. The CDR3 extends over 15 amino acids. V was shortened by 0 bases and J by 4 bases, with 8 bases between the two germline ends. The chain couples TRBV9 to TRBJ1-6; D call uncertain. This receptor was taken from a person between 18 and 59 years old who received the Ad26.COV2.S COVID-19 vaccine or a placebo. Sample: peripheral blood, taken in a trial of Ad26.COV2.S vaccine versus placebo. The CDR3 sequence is CASSVVADYNSPLHF. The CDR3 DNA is TGTGCCAGCAGCGTAGTAGCGGATTATAATTCACCCCTCCACTTT.